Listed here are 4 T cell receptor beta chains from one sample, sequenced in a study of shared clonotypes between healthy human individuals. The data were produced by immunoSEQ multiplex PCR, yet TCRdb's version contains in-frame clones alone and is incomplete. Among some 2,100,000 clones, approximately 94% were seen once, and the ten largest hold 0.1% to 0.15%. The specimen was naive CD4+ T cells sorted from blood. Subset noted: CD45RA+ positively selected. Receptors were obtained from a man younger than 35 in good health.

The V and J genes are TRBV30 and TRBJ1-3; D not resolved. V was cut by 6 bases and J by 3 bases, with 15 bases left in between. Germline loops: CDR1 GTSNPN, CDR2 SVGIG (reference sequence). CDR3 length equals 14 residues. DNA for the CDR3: TGTGCCTGTATACAAGCTGTCGGTGGAAACACCATATATTTT. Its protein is CACIQAVGGNTIYF.

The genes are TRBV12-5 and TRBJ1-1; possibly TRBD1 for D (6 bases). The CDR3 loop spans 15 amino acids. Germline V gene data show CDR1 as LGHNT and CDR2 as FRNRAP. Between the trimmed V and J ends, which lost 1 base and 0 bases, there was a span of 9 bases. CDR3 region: CASGLDGQLNTEAFF. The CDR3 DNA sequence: TGTGCTAGTGGTTTGGACGGACAGTTGAACACTGAAGCTTTCTTT.

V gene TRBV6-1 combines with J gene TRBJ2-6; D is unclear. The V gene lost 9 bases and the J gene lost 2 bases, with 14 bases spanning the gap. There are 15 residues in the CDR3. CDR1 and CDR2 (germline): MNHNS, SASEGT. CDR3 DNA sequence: TGTGCCAGTTCCGACGGGCCGCCTGGGGCCAACGTCCTGACTTTC. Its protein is CASSDGPPGANVLTF.

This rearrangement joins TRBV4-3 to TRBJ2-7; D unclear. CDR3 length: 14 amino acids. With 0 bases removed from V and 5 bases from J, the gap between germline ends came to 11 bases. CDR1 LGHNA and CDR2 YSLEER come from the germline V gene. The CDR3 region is CASSQEGLRDEQYF. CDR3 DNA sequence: TGCGCCAGCAGCCAAGAAGGGCTCCGCGACGAGCAGTACTTC.